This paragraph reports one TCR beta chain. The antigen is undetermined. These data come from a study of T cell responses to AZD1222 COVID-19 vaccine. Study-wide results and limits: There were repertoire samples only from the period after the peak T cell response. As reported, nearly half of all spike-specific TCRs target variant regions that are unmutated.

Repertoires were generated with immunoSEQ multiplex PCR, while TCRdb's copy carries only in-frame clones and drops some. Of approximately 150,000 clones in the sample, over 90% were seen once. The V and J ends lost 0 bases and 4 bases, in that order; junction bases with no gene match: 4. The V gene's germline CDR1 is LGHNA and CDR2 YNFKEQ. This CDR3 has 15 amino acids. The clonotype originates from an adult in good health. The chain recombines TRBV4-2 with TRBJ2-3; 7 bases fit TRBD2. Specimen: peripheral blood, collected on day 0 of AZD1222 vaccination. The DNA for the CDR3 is TGTGCCAGCAGCCAAGATGGCGGGGGATCAGATACGCAGTATTTT. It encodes CASSQDGGGSDTQYF.